This T cell receptor beta chain derives from a study of blood T cell repertoires in COVID-19. Study-level information: COVID-19 samples from acute and convalescent phases originated in the United States, Italy and Spain. PBMCs, B-cell-depleted T cells, or T cells were the source of the cDNA or gDNA that made up the material.

Per germline, CDR1 SQVTM and CDR2 ANQGSEA. The CDR3 loop spans 12 amino acids. Under the authors' procedure: Estimated nucleated cell counts came from reference gene primer amplification. Some clones are missing from TCRdb's copy, which holds only in-frame ones; the method was immunoSEQ multiplex PCR. V and J calls plus clone size are reproduced from that table; the DNA served to infer D and trimming. Of over 200,000 clones listed, approximately 86% are singletons. As to this clone: An end of the junction differs from the germline gene, which may be a read error. This sample includes further DNA sequences coding for the same CDR3.

Sequenced sample: peripheral blood. This sequence originates from a middle-aged man who had recovered from COVID-19. The genes are TRBV29-1 and TRBJ1-2, with D perhaps matching TRBD1 (6 bases). CDR3 bases: TGCAGCGTTAGGGAACAGGGCTATGGCTACACTTTC. This translates into CSVREQGYGYTF.